This T cell receptor (beta chain) was found in a study of blood T cell repertoires in COVID-19 (dated by TCRdb to the early 2020s). The study in broad terms: The collaborator samples originated in the United States, Italy and Spain and spanned the acute and convalescent phases of COVID-19. Subjects who had been exposed to COVID-19, were actively infected with it, or had recovered from it provided the deeply sampled blood TCRbeta repertoires that made up the dataset. Where available, HLA class I and class II types were taken from metadata supplied by the sample provider and were not determined by assay-based typing. A de-identified subject ID, COVID-19 status, age in years and sex were almost always included in the sample metadata. Samples came from the ongoing ImmuneRACE study (first 160 participants) plus 1,254 subjects from 6 global collaborators. The prospective study material was composed of cDNA or gDNA derived from T cells, B-cell-depleted T cells, or PBMCs. A freely available public database, intended as a resource for researchers studying the immune response to SARS-CoV-2, is where the repertoires were released.

The immunoSEQ Assay, a bias-controlled multiplex PCR, was used to amplify TCRbeta CDR3 regions from genomic DNA. The study's own analysis went as follows. Nucleated cell counts per sample were estimated from amplification of reference gene primers within the assay. To quantify the absolute abundance of each unique TCRbeta CDR3 rearrangement, sequence reads were collapsed and filtered. For each sample, productive Simpson clonality was calculated as the square root of Simpson's diversity index over productive rearrangements. The table comes from immuneACCESS by way of TCRdb, which keeps in-frame sequences with V and J called. Part of the clones is missing from these tables; in studies checked, under half for an unresolved V gene and the rest for unknown reasons. From that table come the V and J calls and clone size; the DNA was used to work out D and trimming. The sample has approximately 240,000 clones on record, 79% of them singletons. The ten largest clones take up around 3.6% of the sample.

About this clone: The target of this receptor is not known. Per-base quality was not reported, and no clone a single base away is much larger than it.

Germline trimming: 2 bases from V, 8 bases from J; junction bases outside gene matches: 2. Counted from cysteine to phenylalanine, this CDR3 has 13 amino acids. Solely the CDR3 DNA is kept, with 39 bases framed from the first base. The germline V gene specifies MNHNS as CDR1 and SASEGT as CDR2. General conclusions and limits of the study: How much clinical and demographic metadata was included differed by source and by participant, and the metadata was provided uncurated.

Whole blood was collected in K2EDTA tubes by collaborating institutions according to the institutions' own protocols. For TCRbeta analysis, collaborator samples were shipped as frozen whole blood, as isolated PBMCs, or as DNA extracted from either sample type. The V and J genes are TRBV6-1 and TRBJ2-1; 8 bases in the junction line up with TRBD1. The clonotype comes from a middle-aged woman with active or convalescent COVID-19. Specimen: peripheral blood. The DNA is as follows: TGTGCCAGCAGTGAATCGACAGGGGATGAGCAGTTCTTC. Translation gives CASSESTGDEQFF.